What follows describes a single T cell receptor (beta chain). Its antigen is undetermined. Those who donated, Caucasian adults without exception, all lived in Nashville, Tennessee. Each CD8 memory set brought CD45RO+ cells together with CCR7-negative CD45RA+ TemRA cells. These data are taken from a study of shared clonotypes between healthy human individuals. Whole-study results and caveats: Generally, naive subsets came out with larger estimated richness than memory subsets.

Per germline, CDR1 MRHNA and CDR2 SNTAGT. The CDR3 totals 13 residues. Trimming shortened V by 2 bases and J by 7 bases, and 9 bases separated the two germline ends. TCRdb's table, derived via immunoSEQ multiplex PCR, lists solely in-frame clones and lacks some. The sample yields around 100,000 clones, around 71% seen once. The sequenced material came from memory CD8+ T cells sorted from blood. Subset reported: CD45RO+ cells pooled with CCR7-negative TemRA cells. The J gene is TRBJ2-1, the V gene TRBV6-4, with D perhaps being TRBD1 or TRBD2 (5 bases each). The receptor was isolated from a woman aged 25 to 39 in good health. CDR3: CASSDRDPNEQFF. DNA of the CDR3: TGTGCCAGCAGTGACAGGGACCCAAATGAGCAGTTCTTC.